One sample yielded the 3 T cell receptor beta chains listed below, sequenced in a study of control samples from healthy donors and cancer patients. Measured with immunoSEQ multiplex PCR; TCRdb has only the in-frame clones, and not every one. This table has 100,000 to 150,000 clones, 85% to 95% appearing once. Material: PBMCs. The receptors shown here come from a man of 80 years or more with head and neck cancer.

The V call is TRBV29-1, the J call TRBJ2-7; D unclear. The V gene's germline CDR1 is SQVTM and CDR2 ANQGSEA. V shed 7 bases and J shed 5 bases, with 12 bases lying between them. The CDR3 loop spans 11 amino acids. CDR3 in amino acids: CSAIDPNEQYF. CDR3 nucleotide sequence: TGCAGCGCCATAGACCCAAACGAGCAGTACTTC.

This chain links TRBV19 with TRBJ1-1, with D possibly TRBD1 on 5 matching bases. CDR3 length equals 16 residues. V was trimmed by 1 base and J by 4 bases, leaving 16 bases between them. Germline CDR1 and CDR2: LNHDA and SQIVND (reference sequence). This CDR3 reads CASSIAQGNLVTEAFF. The CDR3 region has the DNA TGTGCCAGTAGTATAGCTCAGGGTAATTTGGTCACTGAAGCTTTCTTT.

This sequence joins TRBV5-1 and TRBJ1-1, with D tentatively TRBD1 (5 bases). In germline, CDR1 is SGHRS, CDR2 YFSETQ. The CDR3 consists of 16 residues. V was pared by 1 base and J by 1 base, with 14 bases between. CDR3 region: CASSLLSPGSNTEAFF. DNA for the CDR3: TGCGCCAGCAGCTTGCTTTCCCCAGGGTCGAACACTGAAGCTTTCTTT.